This TCR beta chain was retrieved from a study of CD8+CD57+ T cells in acquired aplastic anemia. Study context: Sorted CD4+ and CD8+ cells gave an average of 3.2 ug of DNA. Study-wide points: Found in both controls and patients were about 30 CD8+ CDR3 sequences.

Genomic DNA constituted the template upon which TCR beta VDJ and CDR3 profiling was performed. TCRdb fed the reads into MiXCR, producing one record per CDR3 protein. The table lists around 430,000 distinct CDR3 sequences, more than 25% of them singletons. As for this clonotype: What it binds is unknown.

With 3 bases clipped from V and 0 bases from J, the junction kept 6 bases outside the gene matches. Germline CDR1 reads SGDLS; CDR2 reads YYNGEE. The CDR3 runs 18 residues. Patients included in sequencing had previously demonstrated CD8+CD57+ cell expansion by flow cytometry. Everyone among the patients had severe acquired aplastic anemia. Patients were treatment-naive when blood was sampled. This chain links TRBV9 with TRBJ2-7; TRBD2 matches 16 bases. The TCR sequence derives from a human donor with aplastic anemia. Sequencing was done on a sample of sorted CD4+, CD8+, or CD8+CD57+ T cells (not recorded which) from PBMCs. The CDR3, as DNA: TGTGCCAGCAGCGCGGGACTAGCGGGGGGGTGGAGCTCCTACGAGCAGTACTTC. Translating it yields CASSAGLAGGWSSYEQYF.